Following are 29 T cell receptor beta chains from one sample sequenced in a study of CD8+CD57+ T cells in acquired aplastic anemia. CDR3 and TCR beta VDJ profiling relied on a genomic DNA template. MiXCR, applied by TCRdb to the reads, yields one record per CDR3 protein. The sample lists some 280,000 distinct CDR3 sequences; 50% to 70% were seen once. The sequenced sample consisted of sorted CD4+, CD8+, or CD8+CD57+ T cells (not recorded which) from PBMCs. The source of these receptors is a human donor with severe aplastic anemia or a healthy control (not recorded which).

The chain employs TRBV2 and TRBJ2-1; D is undetermined. The germline gives CDR1 SNHLY, CDR2 FYNNEI. This CDR3 has 15 amino acids. Between the trimmed V and J ends, which lost 3 bases and 0 bases, there was a span of 9 bases. As DNA, the CDR3 is TGTGCCAGCAGTGAGGCGGTTAGCTCCTACAATGAGCAGTTCTTC. Protein sequence: CASSEAVSSYNEQFF.

Remarks on this clonotype: Compared with germline, one end of the junction differs, possibly owing to a read error. This chain links TRBV7-8 with TRBJ1-1; no reliable D call. CDR3 length: 15 amino acids. In germline, CDR1 is SGHVS, CDR2 FQNEAQ. The CDR3 reads CVSSLPDSGRTEAFF. The CDR3 DNA is TGTGTCAGCAGCTTACCAGACTCCGGACGGACTGAAGCTTTCTTT.

This clonotype has at least ten counts. The chain carries TRBV6-2 or TRBV6-3 and TRBJ2-1, with TRBD2 matching 10 bases. J lost 9 bases, V lost 2 bases, and 4 bases had no gene match. Germline values: CDR1 MNHEY, CDR2 SVGEGT. This CDR3 has 14 residues. Written as DNA, the CDR3 is TGTGCCAGCAGTTACAGCGGGGGGGCCCTTGAGCAGTTCTTC. This gives the protein CASSYSGGALEQFF.

A note on this clonotype: Relative to the germline gene, one junction end is altered; a read error may explain this. The chain's CDR3 is CASSLGRRLAGGLETQHF. The CDR3 coding sequence is TGTGCCAGCAGCTTAGGTCGTCGACTAGCGGGGGGGCTAGAGACCCAGCACTTC. V gene TRBV7-2 combines with J gene TRBJ2-5, with 14 bases that match TRBD2. From germline, CDR1 is SGHTA and CDR2 FQGNSA. The CDR3 extends over 18 amino acids. Together with reference TRBV7-2 and TRBJ2-5, the CDR3 gives the full variable domain: GAGVSQSPSNKVTEKGKDVELRCDPISGHTALYWYRQSLGQGLEFLIYFQGNSAPDKSGLPSDRFSAERTGGSVSTLTIQRTQQEDSAVYLCASSLGRRLAGGLETQHFGPGTRLLVL.

The sample holds many counts of this clonotype. This rearrangement joins TRBV20-1 to TRBJ2-1; 12 bases match TRBD2. The CDR3 is 14 residues long. Germline values: CDR1 DFQATT, CDR2 SNEGSKA (reference sequence). The trim removed 6 bases at V and 8 bases at J, leaving 8 bases unmatched. DNA of the CDR3: TGCAGTGCCACACCGGGACTAGCGGGCGATGAGCAGTTCTTC. Protein sequence: CSATPGLAGDEQFF.

As concerns this clonotype: At one end, the junction sequence differs from germline, possibly due to a read error. The rearrangement joins TRBV5-4 to TRBJ1-1; D not resolved. This CDR3 is 15 amino acids long. The germline V gene encodes CDR1 SGHNT and CDR2 YYREEE (reference sequence). In nucleotides, the CDR3 is TGTGCCGGCAGCTTGGCCAGGACTTCAAGCACTGAAGCTTTCTTT. This sequence encodes CAGSLARTSSTEAFF.

Notes on this clonotype: A much larger clonotype is one base distant, so this may be a read error. The chain recombines TRBV6-5 with TRBJ1-6; 9 bases map to TRBD1. Per the germline V gene, CDR1 is MNHEY and CDR2 is SVGAGI. CDR3 length: 15 amino acids. This CDR3 reads CASSRDRAYDSPLHF. The DNA for the CDR3 is TGTGCCAGCAGCCGGGACAGGGCCTATGATTCACCCCTCCACTTT.

Ten or more counts support this clonotype. The chain uses TRBV7-3 and TRBJ2-5; 8 bases are shared with TRBD1. The CDR3 is made up of 15 amino acids. The V segment lost 6 bases and the J segment 4 bases; nucleotides outside the gene matches: 10. Germline CDR1 reads SGHTA; CDR2 reads FQGTGA. The CDR3 sequence: CASSKLPDRGETQYF. DNA of the CDR3: TGTGCCAGCAGTAAACTCCCCGACAGGGGAGAGACCCAGTACTTC.

This clonotype was seen a few times. The rearrangement links TRBV5-1 to TRBJ2-7; the D gene is possibly TRBD2 (5 bases). This CDR3 region has 14 residues. Trimming left V 1 base short and J 0 bases short, with 8 bases between. From germline, CDR1 is SGHRS and CDR2 YFSETQ. In DNA, the CDR3 is TGCGCCAGCAGCTTGTGGGAGAGCTCCTACGAGCAGTACTTC. Residues: CASSLWESSYEQYF.

As concerns this clonotype: A read error may explain this, as a much larger clone is one base away. Here the CDR3 reads CATTDRREEAFF. DNA of the CDR3: TGTGCCACTACGGACCGCCGGGAGGAAGCTTTCTTT. The V gene is TRBV27, the J gene TRBJ1-1, with unresolved D. Germline assignment: CDR1 MNHEY and CDR2 SMNVEV (reference sequence). CDR3 length equals 12 residues. The ends were cut back, 10 bases at V and 8 bases at J, with 17 bases in the middle.

The chain carries TRBV6-6 and TRBJ2-5, with TRBD2 matching 10 bases. The CDR3 has 12 residues. J was trimmed by 11 bases and V by 6 bases; bases with no gene match: 6. CDR1 MNHNY and CDR2 SVGAGI come from the germline V gene (reference sequence). The CDR3 is CASRGSGRIQYF. CDR3 in DNA: TGTGCCAGCAGAGGTAGCGGGAGGATTCAGTACTTC.

The sample holds one count of this clonotype. A read error may produce the germline difference seen at one junction end. The chain recombines TRBV5-1 with TRBJ2-5; D is uncertain. The CDR3 has 11 amino acids. Germline V CDR1 and CDR2: SGHRS, YFSETQ. The CDR3 sequence is CASSLASTQYF. In DNA form, the CDR3 reads TGTGCCAGCAGCTTGGCGTCGACCCAGTACTTC.

This clonotype has a handful of counts. V and J are TRBV7-2 and TRBJ2-7; D gene uncertain. CDR3 length equals 13 residues. V shed 1 base and J shed 2 bases, with 6 bases lying between them. CDR1 is SGHTA, CDR2 FQGNSA, per germline. In DNA form, the CDR3 reads TGTGCCAGCAGCTTAGGGGCACCCTACGAGCAGTACTTC. Translation: CASSLGAPYEQYF.

The V call is TRBV2, the J call TRBJ2-3; 9 positions match TRBD1. Unmatched junction bases numbered 5, after V lost 4 bases and J lost 0 bases. Germline V gene data show CDR1 as SNHLY and CDR2 as FYNNEI. This CDR3 is built from 16 residues. The DNA for the CDR3 is TGTGCCAGCAGTGGGACAGGGGATCTGAGCACAGATACGCAGTATTTT. This codes for CASSGTGDLSTDTQYF.

This clonotype has a single count. The CDR3 bases are TGTGCCAGCGTCGGACAGTCCGCTGAAGCTTTCTTT. Encoded protein: CASVGQSAEAFF. This sequence joins TRBV7-2 and TRBJ1-1; D is perhaps TRBD1 (6 bases). This CDR3 region has 12 residues. The V gene lost 8 bases and the J gene lost 6 bases, with 13 bases spanning the gap. CDR1 SGHTA and CDR2 FQGNSA come from the germline V gene.

The CDR3 here is CASSLTPGLAGGSSYNEQYF. As DNA, the CDR3 is TGCGCCAGCAGCTTGACCCCTGGACTAGCGGGGGGAAGCTCCTACAATGAGCAGTATTTT. J is TRBJ2-3 and V is TRBV5-1, with 14 nucleotides matching TRBD2. The V gene end was trimmed by 1 base and the J gene end by 11 bases; junction bases not matched to a gene: 21. Germline assignment: CDR1 SGHRS and CDR2 YFSETQ. CDR3 size: 20 residues.

V is TRBV7-2 and J is TRBJ2-3; D gene uncertain. Trimming took 5 bases from V and 4 from J, leaving 13 bases between them. Germline loops: CDR1 SGHTA, CDR2 FQGNSA. The CDR3 runs 14 residues. The CDR3 coding sequence is TGTGCCAGCAGCCTACGTGTCGGCGCAGATACGCAGTATTTT. Translated: CASSLRVGADTQYF.

To note about this clonotype: An end of the junction does not agree with germline; a read error may underlie this. This chain links TRBV12-3 or TRBV12-4 with TRBJ1-1; D remains unclear. This CDR3 is 13 amino acids long. This CDR3 reads CASSRNMNAEAFF. In DNA form, the CDR3 reads TGTGCCAGCAGTAGAAACATGAACGCTGAAGCTTTCTTT.

At least ten counts were recorded for this clonotype. The rearrangement links TRBV30 to TRBJ2-1; D unclear. This CDR3 spans 11 amino acids. Germline-derived CDR1 and CDR2 are GTSNPN and SVGIG (reference sequence). The V and J ends lost 0 bases and 9 bases respectively, with 6 bases between them. The CDR3 is CAWSVKIEQFF. The CDR3, as DNA: TGTGCCTGGAGTGTTAAGATTGAGCAGTTCTTC.

V and J are TRBV7-2 and TRBJ2-5; a weak D match, TRBD2 (5 bases). From germline, CDR1 is SGHTA and CDR2 FQGNSA. V lost 8 bases to trimming and J lost 5 bases, with 15 bases between them. CDR3 length: 13 residues. The CDR3 sequence is CASQATSGETQYF. The CDR3 coding sequence is TGTGCCAGCCAGGCAACTAGTGGGGAGACCCAGTACTTC.

This clonotype was seen many times. This CDR3 reads CASSLEGAGANVLTF. In DNA form, the CDR3 reads TGTGCCAGCAGCTTGGAGGGGGCTGGGGCCAACGTCCTGACTTTC. The gene calls are TRBV5-5 and TRBJ2-6, with D possibly TRBD1 on 6 matching bases. The germline V gene has CDR1 SGHKS and CDR2 YYEKEE (reference sequence). This CDR3 has 15 amino acids. V was clipped by 0 bases and J by 2 bases, with 6 bases between them.

The V call is TRBV14, the J call TRBJ2-3; the D is unclear. Germline V gene data show CDR1 as SGHDN and CDR2 as FVKESK. There are 13 residues in the CDR3. Trimming took 4 bases from V and 2 from J, leaving 7 bases between them. CDR3 protein: CASSPPYTDTQYF. For the CDR3, the DNA is TGTGCCAGCAGCCCCCCATACACAGATACGCAGTATTTT. The whole variable domain, filled in from reference TRBV14 and TRBJ2-3, reads EAGVTQFPSHSVIEKGQTVTLRCDPISGHDNLYWYRRVMGKEIKFLLHFVKESKQDESGMPNNRFLAERTGGTYSTLKVQPAELEDSGVYFCASSPPYTDTQYFGPGTRLTVL.

The rearrangement joins TRBV15 to TRBJ1-2, with a possible D match to TRBD1 (6 bases). The V gene lost 2 bases and the J gene lost 7 bases, with 11 bases spanning the gap. The germline gives CDR1 LNHNV, CDR2 YYDKDF (reference sequence). The CDR3 runs to 13 residues. In nucleotides, the CDR3 is TGTGCCACCAGCAGACAGGGGATGGGTGGCTACACCTTC. It specifies CATSRQGMGGYTF.

This clonotype turned up a few times. The chain recombines TRBV7-9 with TRBJ1-1; TRBD1 might be the D (6 bases). V dropped 5 bases and J dropped 8 bases, with 18 bases sitting between them. CDR3 length: 14 amino acids. Germline V gene sequence: CDR1 SEHNR, CDR2 FQNEAQ (reference sequence). The CDR3 reads CASSLGQMREEAFF. The DNA of the CDR3 is TGTGCCAGCAGCCTAGGACAGATGCGGGAAGAAGCTTTCTTT.

There are many counts of this clonotype. This chain joins TRBV13 and TRBJ2-1, with 10 bases lining up with TRBD2. The CDR3 spans 20 residues. V shed 5 bases, J shed 0 bases, and the junction held 16 bases outside the gene matches. The germline gives CDR1 PRHDT, CDR2 FYEKMQ (reference sequence). Here the CDR3 reads CASSLRELGSGGASYNEQFF. CDR3 coding DNA: TGTGCCAGCAGCCTCCGTGAGCTTGGGAGCGGGGGGGCCTCCTACAATGAGCAGTTCTTC.

On this clonotype: The germline gene is not matched at one end of the junction; a read error may be the cause. The CDR3 reads CAGRADREGNQPQHF. The CDR3 DNA sequence: TGTGCCGGTAGGGCGGACAGGGAAGGCAATCAGCCCCAGCATTTT. The J gene is TRBJ1-5, the V gene TRBV19; 8 bases agree with TRBD1. The CDR3 extends over 15 amino acids. Germline V gene data show CDR1 as LNHDA and CDR2 as SQIVND (reference sequence).

This clonotype was counted only a few times. This chain links TRBV15 with TRBJ1-3, with D perhaps matching TRBD1 (5 bases). The CDR3 loop spans 15 amino acids. V shed 3 bases and J shed 4 bases, with 13 bases lying between them. CDR1 and CDR2 from the germline V gene are LNHNV and YYDKDF (reference sequence). CDR3 in DNA: TGTGCCACCAGCAGCTACGGGTCAGGGGGAAACACCATATATTTT. It encodes CATSSYGSGGNTIYF.

This clonotype came up many times. The chain joins TRBV12-3 or TRBV12-4 to TRBJ2-2, with 7 bases aligning to TRBD1. Trimming cost V 5 bases and J 2 bases; bases outside gene matches: 8. The CDR3 contains 16 residues. DNA for the CDR3: TGTGCCAGCAGTCGACAGAGGGGGCTAAACACCGGGGAGCTGTTTTTT. Translating it yields CASSRQRGLNTGELFF.

The chain is built from TRBV7-8 and TRBJ1-5, with a weak D call TRBD1 (5 bases). The CDR3 is 13 residues long. Germline assignment: CDR1 SGHVS and CDR2 FQNEAQ. V was pared by 5 bases and J by 6 bases, with 11 bases between. CDR3 loop: CASSLRVAQPQHF. DNA for the CDR3: TGTGCCAGCAGCCTCAGGGTGGCTCAGCCCCAGCATTTT.